One TCR beta chain is described in this entry. The antigen remains undetermined. The CDR3 sequence is 16 residues long. V lost 0 bases and J 3 bases, leaving 14 bases between the germline ends. CDR1 is LGHDT, CDR2 YNNKEL, per germline (reference sequence). This entry comes from a study of T cell responses to AZD1222 COVID-19 vaccine. Study outcomes and limitations: Spike-specific TCR breadth and depth rose after two AZD1222 doses. The study reported that nearly half of spike-specific TCRs target unmutated variant regions. After the peak T cell response, and only then, were repertoires sampled.

TCRdb's table, derived via immunoSEQ multiplex PCR, lists solely in-frame clones and lacks some. The sample has some 100,000 clones; 90% are singletons. The sample here was peripheral blood, taken on day 0 of AZD1222 vaccination. This chain links TRBV3-1 (or the pseudogene TRBV3-2) with TRBJ1-2; the D is unclear. The sequence came from an adult in good health. CDR3 DNA sequence: TGTGCCAGCAGCCAAGATTCCTTCTCGACTGACTATGGCTACACCTTC. This gives the protein CASSQDSFSTDYGYTF.